This TCR beta chain was identified in a study of blood T cell repertoires in COVID-19. CDR1 and CDR2 from the germline V gene are MDHEN and SYDVKM. V was pared by 3 bases and J by 3 bases, with 13 bases of the junction left unmatched. The CDR3 length is 17 residues. Method: immunoSEQ multiplex PCR; TCRdb's copy keeps in-frame clones and lacks some. The table lists under 80,000 clones, roughly 71% of them singletons. This clonotype originated in a man aged 55 to 70 with COVID-19, enrolled during active disease. The chain uses TRBV28 and TRBJ1-2; the match to TRBD1 covers 7 bases. The source material was peripheral blood. This CDR3 reads CASSFGQGVSKHYGYTF. CDR3 coding DNA: TGTGCCAGCAGTTTTGGGCAGGGGGTATCCAAACACTATGGCTACACCTTC.